This T cell receptor (beta chain) was captured in a study of shared clonotypes between healthy human individuals. Germline-derived CDR1 and CDR2 are SGHNT and YYREEE (reference sequence). J lost 8 bases, V lost 3 bases, and 11 bases had no gene match. The CDR3 has 15 amino acids. For each subset, genomic DNA was distributed in equal portions over several immunoSEQ plates. The assay was immunoSEQ multiplex PCR, and TCRdb's table has in-frame clones only and misses some. The table lists some 1 million clones, approximately 68% of them singletons. The receptor was isolated from a man between 18 and 29 years old in good health. The chain couples TRBV5-4 to TRBJ2-1; 7 positions agree with TRBD1. Sequenced: memory CD4+ T cells sorted from blood. Subset given: CD45RA-negative fraction. CDR3 amino acids: CASSSKQGMEYEQFF. The DNA for the CDR3 is TGTGCCAGCAGCTCTAAACAGGGGATGGAGTATGAGCAGTTCTTC.